The 24 T cell receptor beta chains listed next were all sequenced from one sample in a study of blood T cell repertoires in COVID-19. TCRdb's copy holds only in-frame clones and misses some; the assay was immunoSEQ multiplex PCR. Of tens of thousands of clones in the sample, 70% to 90% were seen once. The sequenced sample was peripheral blood. These TCRs come from a human donor in a cohort sampled during active COVID-19.

The chain joins TRBV5-1 to TRBJ1-6; 7 bases are a match to TRBD1. The CDR3 sequence is 15 residues long. The junction had 9 bases not matched to a gene; V was cut back by 5 bases and J by 7 bases. Germline V gives CDR1 SGHRS, CDR2 YFSETQ. The CDR3: CASSLDRARNSPLHF. CDR3 coding DNA: TGCGCCAGCAGTCTCGACAGGGCGCGAAATTCACCCCTCCACTTT.

V gene TRBV12-5 combines with J gene TRBJ2-5; the match to TRBD1 covers 8 bases. The V gene's germline CDR1 is LGHNT and CDR2 FRNRAP. V was pared by 6 bases and J by 2 bases, with 11 bases of the junction left unmatched. This CDR3 is built from 16 residues. The CDR3 here is CASGHRRQGRQETQYF. CDR3 sequence (DNA): TGTGCTAGTGGCCACCGACGACAGGGGCGACAAGAGACCCAGTACTTC.

V usage is TRBV28 and J usage is TRBJ2-7; possible D gene TRBD2, 6 bases. The CDR3 sequence is 15 residues long. CDR1 is MDHEN, CDR2 SYDVKM, per germline. The V end lost 7 bases, the J end lost 5 bases, and 21 bases lay between the germline ends. CDR3 amino acids: CASTQVGGEVHEQYF. The CDR3 DNA reads as TGTGCCAGCACTCAGGTGGGGGGAGAGGTCCACGAGCAGTACTTC.

V usage is TRBV27 and J usage is TRBJ2-3, with 13 bases aligning to TRBD2. From germline, CDR1 is MNHEY and CDR2 SMNVEV (reference sequence). V shed 5 bases and J 4 bases; nucleotides not matched to a gene: 6. The CDR3 is made up of 16 amino acids. This CDR3 is CASSPWTSGSADTQYF. The CDR3 DNA reads TGTGCCAGCAGTCCCTGGACTAGCGGGAGTGCAGATACGCAGTATTTT.

DNA of the CDR3: TGTGCCAGCAGCAAGCCTACAGGGGCGGAAGAGACCCAGTACTTC. The encoded protein is CASSKPTGAEETQYF. This chain links TRBV5-4 with TRBJ2-5; the match to TRBD1 covers 7 bases. V lost 4 bases to trimming and J lost 3 bases; unmatched junction nucleotides: 9. CDR1 and CDR2 from the germline V gene are SGHNT and YYREEE (reference sequence). The CDR3 length is 15 residues. Using reference TRBV5-4 and TRBJ2-5 for the parts outside the CDR3, the full variable domain is ETGVTQSPTHLIKTRGQQVTLRCSSQSGHNTVSWYQQALGQGPQFIFQYYREEENGRGNFPPRFSGLQFPNYSSELNVNALELDDSALYLCASSKPTGAEETQYFGPGTRLLVL.

This clone has a handful of counts. The gene calls are TRBV5-3 and TRBJ2-5; unclear D gene. TRBV5-3 is recorded as an ORF, its role being uncertain. The CDR3 loop spans 14 amino acids. V was trimmed by 5 bases and J by 1 base, leaving 12 bases between them. CDR3 residues: CARSVETGQETQYF. For the CDR3, the DNA is TGTGCCAGAAGTGTGGAGACGGGCCAAGAGACCCAGTACTTC.

V and J are TRBV3-1 (or the pseudogene TRBV3-2) and TRBJ2-3, with D perhaps TRBD1 (6 bases). The CDR3 totals 14 residues. Germline values: CDR1 LGHDT, CDR2 YNNKEL (reference sequence). Trimming left V 6 bases short and J 4 bases short, with 14 bases between. This CDR3 reads CASSPSGAADTQYF. Here the CDR3 DNA reads TGTGCCAGCAGTCCTTCAGGGGCGGCAGATACGCAGTATTTT.

This clone occurred a few times. The chain links TRBV12-3 or TRBV12-4 to TRBJ1-1, with D perhaps matching TRBD1 (5 bases). V was shortened by 2 bases and J by 6 bases, with 7 bases between the two germline ends. The CDR3 extends over 12 amino acids. The CDR3 here is CASSLWGAEAFF. In DNA, the CDR3 is TGTGCCAGCAGTTTATGGGGGGCTGAAGCTTTCTTT.

This chain connects TRBV19 to TRBJ2-5; 7 nucleotides align to TRBD1. In germline, CDR1 is LNHDA, CDR2 SQIVND (reference sequence). After removal of 7 bases from V and 5 bases from J, the junction contained 16 bases not matched to a gene. This CDR3 spans 16 amino acids. The CDR3 coding sequence is TGTGCCAGTACCCCGCGGAGACAGGGTCGTGGGGAGACCCAGTACTTC. Translated, it gives CASTPRRQGRGETQYF.

The chain uses TRBV4-3 and TRBJ2-3; D is ambiguous. CDR1 and CDR2 (germline): LGHNA, YSLEER. V was clipped by 1 base and J by 0 bases, with 11 bases between them. This CDR3 spans 16 amino acids. CDR3 residues: CASSQGYLTSTDTQYF. CDR3 in DNA: TGCGCCAGCAGCCAAGGGTACCTGACTAGCACAGATACGCAGTATTTT.

The chain joins TRBV29-1 to TRBJ2-5; 7 nucleotides agree with TRBD2. J lost 1 base, V lost 7 bases, and 3 bases had no gene match. Germline V gives CDR1 SQVTM, CDR2 ANQGSEA. This CDR3 has 12 amino acids. The CDR3 is CSASSGQETQYF. The CDR3 coding sequence is TGCAGCGCTTCTAGCGGCCAAGAGACCCAGTACTTC.

J is TRBJ1-2 and V is TRBV6-4; 8 bases are shared with TRBD1. Unmatched junction bases numbered 4, after V lost 6 bases and J lost 4 bases. The CDR3 sequence is 13 residues long. CDR1 is MRHNA, CDR2 SNTAGT, per germline. The CDR3 DNA sequence: TGTGCCAGCAGCTCGACAGGGGCCTATGGCTACACCTTC. Its translation: CASSSTGAYGYTF.

The V call is TRBV7-2, the J call TRBJ2-5; possibly TRBD2 for D (6 bases). The CDR3 length is 15 residues. The germline CDR1 and CDR2 sequences are SGHTA and FQGNSA. V was cut by 1 base and J by 5 bases, with 14 bases left in between. CDR3: CASSLDGGGTETQYF. The CDR3 region has the DNA TGTGCCAGCAGCTTAGATGGAGGAGGGACCGAGACCCAGTACTTC.

The chain carries TRBV10-3 and TRBJ1-3; D gene unclear. The V gene lost 3 bases and the J gene lost 1 base, with 7 bases spanning the gap. The length of the CDR3 is 14 residues. Per the germline V gene, CDR1 is ENHRY and CDR2 is SYGVKD. The CDR3 DNA reads TGTGCCATCAGTGAATCCCCATCTGGAAACACCATATATTTT. The encoded protein is CAISESPSGNTIYF.

The table lists this clone with a few counts. The chain links TRBV19 to TRBJ1-2; 8 bases line up with TRBD1. The CDR3 is 15 residues long. V shed 2 bases, J shed 2 bases, and the junction held 4 bases outside the gene matches. Germline V gene sequence: CDR1 LNHDA, CDR2 SQIVND (reference sequence). CDR3 amino acids: CASSITGGNNYGYTF. The CDR3 coding sequence is TGTGCCAGTAGTATAACAGGGGGAAACAACTATGGCTACACCTTC.

Relative to its sample, this clone is medium-sized. The rearrangement uses TRBV6-2 or TRBV6-3 and TRBJ2-1, with 8 bases matching TRBD2. The CDR3 is 15 amino acids. From germline, CDR1 is MNHEY and CDR2 SVGEGT. Trimming cost V 5 bases and J 3 bases; bases outside gene matches: 6. The CDR3 reads CASSPGGEGYNEQFF. CDR3 nucleotide sequence: TGTGCCAGCAGTCCCGGGGGGGAGGGCTACAATGAGCAGTTCTTC.

The V and J genes are TRBV5-3 and TRBJ2-5; D ambiguous. TRBV5-3 is an ORF, and what it does is uncertain. Trimming shortened V by 0 bases and J by 2 bases, and 8 bases separated the two germline ends. The CDR3 loop spans 14 amino acids. The CDR3 sequence: CARSLGLIQETQYF. The DNA of the CDR3 is TGTGCCAGAAGCTTGGGACTTATACAAGAGACCCAGTACTTC.

The J gene is TRBJ2-1, the V gene TRBV9, with TRBD1 identical over 11 bases. Germline V lookup: CDR1 SGDLS, CDR2 YYNGEE. With V trimmed by 4 bases and J by 10 bases, 16 bases remained unmatched. The CDR3 length is 17 residues. CDR3 loop: CASSPRLRGQGVSEQFF. CDR3 DNA: TGTGCCAGCAGCCCACGCCTACGGGGACAGGGGGTTTCCGAGCAGTTCTTC. The whole variable domain, filled in from reference TRBV9 and TRBJ2-1, reads DSGVTQTPKHLITATGQRVTLRCSPRSGDLSVYWYQQSLDQGLQFLIQYYNGEERAKGNILERFSAQQFPDLHSELNLSSLELGDSALYFCASSPRLRGQGVSEQFFGPGTRLTVL.

The chain couples TRBV29-1 to TRBJ2-1, with a tentative D call TRBD1 (6 bases). The germline CDR1 and CDR2 sequences are SQVTM and ANQGSEA. CDR3 length equals 15 residues. Between the trimmed V and J ends, which lost 7 bases and 1 base, there was a span of 17 bases. In DNA, the CDR3 is TGCAGCGGGGCGACAGGATCGAGGTCCTACAATGAGCAGTTCTTC. Protein: CSGATGSRSYNEQFF.

This sequence joins TRBV19 and TRBJ1-3, with D uncertain. The ends were cut back, 5 bases at V and 4 bases at J, with 15 bases in the middle. This CDR3 region has 15 residues. Germline V lookup: CDR1 LNHDA, CDR2 SQIVND (reference sequence). CDR3 nucleotides: TGTGCCAGTAGTCCAGGACCGGGAAGGGGAAACACCATATATTTT. Its translation: CASSPGPGRGNTIYF.

The chain joins TRBV3-1 (or the pseudogene TRBV3-2) to TRBJ2-3; 8 bases agree with TRBD2. Germline V CDR1 and CDR2: LGHDT, YNNKEL (reference sequence). With 0 bases clipped from V and 2 bases from J, the junction kept 19 bases outside the gene matches. CDR3 length: 21 residues. The CDR3 region has the DNA TGTGCCAGCAGCCAAGATTTAGTACGGCTAGCGGGTCGCCGTTACACAGATACGCAGTATTTT. It is translated as CASSQDLVRLAGRRYTDTQYF.

The chain combines TRBV29-1 with TRBJ2-3; 7 bases agree with TRBD1. The CDR3 runs to 14 residues. Germline trimming cut 2 bases from V and 4 bases from J; bases unmatched to any gene: 6. Germline CDR1 is SQVTM and CDR2 is ANQGSEA. The CDR3: CSVEKGQGADTQYF. The CDR3 region has the DNA TGCAGCGTTGAAAAGGGGCAGGGGGCAGATACGCAGTATTTT.

V and J are TRBV5-1 and TRBJ1-2; possibly TRBD1 for D (5 bases). The germline V gene encodes CDR1 SGHRS and CDR2 YFSETQ. The CDR3 covers 15 residues. V was trimmed by 5 bases and J by 2 bases, leaving 16 bases between them. The CDR3 region has the DNA TGCGCCAGCAGGTCGGGGAGGGGTCAGAACTATGGCTACACCTTC. Protein sequence: CASRSGRGQNYGYTF. The full variable domain, with the rest looked up from reference TRBV5-1 and TRBJ1-2, is KAGVTQTPRYLIKTRGQQVTLSCSPISGHRSVSWYQQTPGQGLQFLFEYFSETQRNKGNFPGRFSGRQFSNSRSEMNVSTLELGDSALYLCASRSGRGQNYGYTFGSGTRLTVV.

This clone has just a few counts. This chain uses TRBV7-9 with TRBJ2-3, with 11 bases lining up with TRBD2. CDR1 SEHNR and CDR2 FQNEAQ come from the germline V gene (reference sequence). The CDR3 is made up of 15 amino acids. V lost 5 bases, J lost 2 bases, and 3 bases stayed unmatched. Written as DNA, the CDR3 is TGTGCCAGCAGCCGACTAGCGGGGCACACAGATACGCAGTATTTT. This codes for CASSRLAGHTDTQYF.